The text below deals with one T cell receptor (beta chain). The entry originates in a study of T cell changes during pregnancy in multiple sclerosis. Germline CDR1 and CDR2: KGHSH and LQKENI. The V and J ends lost 6 bases and 4 bases, in that order; junction bases with no gene match: 5. This CDR3 comprises 14 residues. The assay was immunoSEQ multiplex PCR, and TCRdb's table has in-frame clones only and misses some. The data show about 17,000 clones, with around four fifths seen just once and over 8% held by the top ten. This clonotype was obtained from a female donor in good health, enrolled as a control in a pregnancy study. This chain uses TRBV18 with TRBJ2-2; 7 bases match TRBD1. The starting material was CD8+ T cells from peripheral blood mononuclear cells, obtained in the second trimester of pregnancy. This CDR3 reads CASSRTGITGELFF. The CDR3, as DNA: TGTGCCAGCTCCCGGACAGGAATCACCGGGGAGCTGTTTTTT.